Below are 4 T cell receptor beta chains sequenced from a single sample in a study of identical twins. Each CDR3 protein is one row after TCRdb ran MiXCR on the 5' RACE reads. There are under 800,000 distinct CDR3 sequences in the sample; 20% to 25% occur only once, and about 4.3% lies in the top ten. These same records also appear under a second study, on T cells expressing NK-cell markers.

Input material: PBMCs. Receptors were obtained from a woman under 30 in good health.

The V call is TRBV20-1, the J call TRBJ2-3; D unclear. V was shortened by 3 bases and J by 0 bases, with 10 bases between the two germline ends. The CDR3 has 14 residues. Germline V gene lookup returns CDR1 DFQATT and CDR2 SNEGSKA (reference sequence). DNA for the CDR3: TGCAGTGCTAGTATCGACGGTAGCACAGATACGCAGTATTTT. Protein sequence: CSASIDGSTDTQYF.

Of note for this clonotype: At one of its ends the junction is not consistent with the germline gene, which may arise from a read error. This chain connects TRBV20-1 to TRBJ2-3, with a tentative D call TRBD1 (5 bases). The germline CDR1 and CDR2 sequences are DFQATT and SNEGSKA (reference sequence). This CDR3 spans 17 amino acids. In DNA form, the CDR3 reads TGCTGTGCTAGAGATCAAAGGCAGGGAAGTTGGACAGATACGCAGTATTTT. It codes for CCARDQRQGSWTDTQYF.

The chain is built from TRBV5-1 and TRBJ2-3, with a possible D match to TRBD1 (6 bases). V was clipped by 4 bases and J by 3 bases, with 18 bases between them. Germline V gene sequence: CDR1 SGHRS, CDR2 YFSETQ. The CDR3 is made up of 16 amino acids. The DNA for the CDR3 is TGCGCCAGCAGCCTCCAAACAGGGTCCATAACAGATACGCAGTATTTT. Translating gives CASSLQTGSITDTQYF.

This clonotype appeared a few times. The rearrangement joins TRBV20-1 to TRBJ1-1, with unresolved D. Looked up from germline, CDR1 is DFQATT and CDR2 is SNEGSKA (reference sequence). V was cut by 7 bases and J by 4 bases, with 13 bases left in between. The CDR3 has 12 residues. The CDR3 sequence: CSGKRASTEAFF. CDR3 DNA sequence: TGCAGTGGCAAGAGGGCAAGCACTGAAGCTTTCTTT.